This entry lists 29 T cell receptor beta chains sequenced from one sample in a study of blood T cell repertoires in COVID-19. Using immunoSEQ multiplex PCR, the repertoire was profiled, and TCRdb retains in-frame clones only, with some absent. In the table there are about 190,000 clones, 70% to 90% of which are singletons. The sequenced material came from peripheral blood. These receptors all stem from a woman aged 70-85 years with active or convalescent COVID-19.

This chain joins TRBV28 and TRBJ1-2, with 7 bases fitting TRBD1. Germline trimming cut 4 bases from V and 6 bases from J; bases unmatched to any gene: 5. CDR3 length: 13 residues. CDR1 and CDR2 from the germline V gene are MDHEN and SYDVKM. This CDR3 is CASSWRQGDGYTF. The CDR3 nucleotides are TGTGCCAGCAGTTGGCGACAGGGCGATGGCTACACCTTC.

The chain uses TRBV7-3 and TRBJ2-3; the D gene is possibly TRBD2 (6 bases). CDR1 is SGHTA, CDR2 FQGTGA, per germline. The CDR3 has 13 residues. Trimming cost V 6 bases and J 8 bases, with 15 bases left between them. In nucleotides, the CDR3 is TGTGCCAGCAGTCCGGCGTACGGGGGTACGCAGTATTTT. This encodes CASSPAYGGTQYF. Together with reference TRBV7-3 and TRBJ2-3, the CDR3 gives the full variable domain: GAGVSQTPSNKVTEKGKYVELRCDPISGHTALYWYRQSLGQGPEFLIYFQGTGAADDSGLPNDRFFAVRPEGSVSTLKIQRTERGDSAVYLCASSPAYGGTQYFGPGTRLTVL.

The rearrangement links TRBV28 to TRBJ1-3; TRBD1 aligns across 7 bases. V trimming: 6 bases; J trimming: 2 bases; junction bases outside the gene matches: 10. The CDR3 covers 16 residues. Germline CDR1 MDHEN, CDR2 SYDVKM. In nucleotides, the CDR3 is TGTGCCAGCAGCCGTCCCGGGACAGTCCCTGGAAACACCATATATTTT. Residues: CASSRPGTVPGNTIYF.

The V and J genes are TRBV6-5 and TRBJ2-7, with D possibly matching TRBD2 (6 bases). Germline V lookup: CDR1 MNHEY, CDR2 SVGAGI. CDR3 length equals 15 residues. Trimming removed 0 bases from V and 2 bases from J, with 11 bases in between. DNA of the CDR3: TGTGCCAGCAGTTACTCCCAAACGGGAGCCTACGAGCAGTACTTC. Its translation is CASSYSQTGAYEQYF.

The CDR3 DNA reads TGCGCCAGCAGCCCTTCAGGTGGGGGGGTCCTTGCAACTAATGAAAAACTGTTTTTT. It yields the protein CASSPSGGGVLATNEKLFF. V gene TRBV4-1 combines with J gene TRBJ1-4, with TRBD1 as a possible D gene (5 bases). V lost 4 bases and J 0 bases, leaving 21 bases between the germline ends. CDR1 and CDR2 from the germline V gene are MGHRA and YSYEKL. CDR3 length: 19 amino acids.

V gene TRBV4-1 combines with J gene TRBJ2-2; D call uncertain. V lost 0 bases to trimming and J lost 1 base, with 12 bases between them. The CDR3 loop spans 17 amino acids. CDR1 and CDR2 from the germline V gene are MGHRA and YSYEKL. CDR3 residues: CASSQDSRSGNTGELFF. The CDR3 nucleotides are TGCGCCAGCAGCCAAGATTCTCGGTCGGGGAACACCGGGGAGCTGTTTTTT.

The rearrangement uses TRBV24-1 and TRBJ2-3; tentative D call: TRBD1 (5 bases). CDR1 KGHDR and CDR2 SFDVKD come from the germline V gene. CDR3 length: 14 residues. Trimming took 3 bases from V and 0 from J, leaving 6 bases between them. CDR3 loop: CATSDQGSTDTQYF. Here the CDR3 DNA reads TGTGCCACCAGTGATCAGGGTAGCACAGATACGCAGTATTTT.

The chain is built from TRBV28 and TRBJ1-6; 8 bases are a match to TRBD1. V shed 6 bases and J 9 bases; nucleotides not matched to a gene: 7. The CDR3 contains 14 residues. Germline CDR1 MDHEN, CDR2 SYDVKM. The chain's CDR3 is CASSQQGARSPLHF. CDR3 bases: TGTGCCAGCAGCCAGCAGGGGGCGCGTTCACCCCTCCACTTT.

This sequence joins TRBV24-1 and TRBJ1-5; 8 bases are shared with TRBD1. V trimming: 2 bases; J trimming: 11 bases; junction bases outside the gene matches: 10. The CDR3 extends over 15 amino acids. Germline V gives CDR1 KGHDR, CDR2 SFDVKD. The CDR3 protein is CATSDYPAGGKAQHF. CDR3 DNA sequence: TGTGCCACCAGTGATTATCCGGCAGGGGGCAAAGCCCAGCATTTT.

In DNA, the CDR3 is TGTGCCAGCAGCCCCATCGGGGGGGTGATCAATGAGCAGTTCTTC. Its translation is CASSPIGGVINEQFF. The rearrangement joins TRBV11-3 to TRBJ2-1; TRBD2 agrees at 8 bases. V trimming: 5 bases; J trimming: 6 bases; junction bases outside the gene matches: 9. The CDR3 spans 15 residues. Looked up from germline, CDR1 is SGHNT and CDR2 is YENEEA.

This clone appeared a single time. The J gene is TRBJ1-1, the V gene TRBV28; D gene ambiguous. CDR3 length: 14 residues. Trimming took 2 bases from V and 2 from J, leaving 9 bases between them. The V gene's germline CDR1 is MDHEN and CDR2 SYDVKM. DNA for the CDR3: TGTGCCAGCAGTTTAACGAGGAAAAACACTGAAGCTTTCTTT. The encoded protein is CASSLTRKNTEAFF.

V is TRBV9 and J is TRBJ1-3; 9 bases are shared with TRBD1. The germline V gene has CDR1 SGDLS and CDR2 YYNGEE. V lost 0 bases to trimming and J lost 2 bases; unmatched junction nucleotides: 9. CDR3 length equals 18 residues. In DNA form, the CDR3 reads TGTGCCAGCAGCGTAGGCGCCGGGACAGGGTTAGCTGGAAACACCATATATTTT. As protein: CASSVGAGTGLAGNTIYF.

The chain couples TRBV5-8 to TRBJ1-3, with D tentatively TRBD1 (6 bases). V was pared by 1 base and J by 0 bases, with 11 bases between. This CDR3 comprises 16 residues. From germline, CDR1 is SGHTS and CDR2 YDEGEE. The DNA for the CDR3 is TGTGCCAGCAGCTTGAGGGGGGGAACCTCTGGAAACACCATATATTTT. Residues: CASSLRGGTSGNTIYF.

This chain joins TRBV6-1 and TRBJ1-2; TRBD1 matches at 7 bases. Germline values: CDR1 MNHNS, CDR2 SASEGT. V lost 3 bases to trimming and J lost 8 bases; unmatched junction nucleotides: 3. The CDR3 totals 12 residues. CDR3 region: CASSDRGSGYTF. In nucleotides, the CDR3 is TGTGCCAGCAGTGACAGGGGGAGCGGCTACACCTTC.

The chain has TRBV7-9 and TRBJ2-3; 8 nucleotides agree with TRBD1. Germline CDR1 SEHNR, CDR2 FQNEAQ (reference sequence). This CDR3 contains 16 residues. J lost 0 bases, V lost 5 bases, and 7 bases had no gene match. In DNA form, the CDR3 reads TGTGCCAGCAGCGGACAGGGTTTAAGAAGCACAGATACGCAGTATTTT. Its translation: CASSGQGLRSTDTQYF.

This clone was seen more than once but under ten times. The V call is TRBV25-1, the J call TRBJ2-3, with a weak D call TRBD2 (5 bases). Trimming left V 3 bases short and J 7 bases short, with 8 bases between. This CDR3 is 12 amino acids long. In germline, CDR1 is MGHDK, CDR2 SYGVNS. CDR3 coding DNA: TGTGCCAGCAGTGATTCGGGGAATACGCAGTATTTT. Translating gives CASSDSGNTQYF.

The genes are TRBV5-1 and TRBJ2-7; 9 positions match TRBD1. CDR3 length: 16 amino acids. Germline V gives CDR1 SGHRS, CDR2 YFSETQ. V lost 4 bases, J lost 6 bases, and 14 bases stayed unmatched. The CDR3 DNA is TGCGCCAGCAGCATGACAGGGGGGCTCTTAACGGGCGAGCAGTACTTC. It is translated as CASSMTGGLLTGEQYF. Full variable domain (outside the CDR3, taken from reference TRBV5-1 and TRBJ2-7): KAGVTQTPRYLIKTRGQQVTLSCSPISGHRSVSWYQQTPGQGLQFLFEYFSETQRNKGNFPGRFSGRQFSNSRSEMNVSTLELGDSALYLCASSMTGGLLTGEQYFGPGTRLTVT.

The V gene is TRBV6-5, the J gene TRBJ2-2; 10 nucleotides match TRBD1. The CDR3 has 14 amino acids. V lost 8 bases to trimming and J lost 5 bases; unmatched junction nucleotides: 5. Germline V gene data show CDR1 as MNHEY and CDR2 as SVGAGI. CDR3 nucleotides: TGTGCCAGCTTGGGACAGGGGAGGACCGGGGAGCTGTTTTTT. Its translation: CASLGQGRTGELFF.

The chain combines TRBV19 with TRBJ1-6; TRBD1 matches 10 bases. V lost 6 bases, J lost 8 bases, and 19 bases stayed unmatched. Germline V gives CDR1 LNHDA, CDR2 SQIVND (reference sequence). This CDR3 contains 19 residues. The CDR3 protein is CASRNTGTGVPLRDSPLHF. The DNA for the CDR3 is TGTGCCAGTAGAAACACCGGGACAGGGGTACCCTTGCGGGATTCACCCCTCCACTTT.

Comments on this clone: The sample contains more than one DNA sequence encoding this CDR3. This CDR3 is CATGRGGTDTQYF. The CDR3, as DNA: TGTGCCACGGGGCGGGGGGGCACAGATACGCAGTATTTT. The chain joins TRBV24-1 to TRBJ2-3, with 8 nucleotides matching TRBD2. Germline assignment: CDR1 KGHDR and CDR2 SFDVKD. This CDR3 is 13 amino acids long. V lost 10 bases, J lost 1 base, and 3 bases stayed unmatched.

The genes are TRBV2 and TRBJ1-2, with D maybe TRBD1 (5 bases). The CDR3 has 14 amino acids. Germline V gives CDR1 SNHLY, CDR2 FYNNEI. The V and J ends lost 7 bases and 0 bases respectively, with 12 bases between them. For the CDR3, the DNA is TGTGCCAGCACCCCCGGGGGGGCTAACTATGGCTACACCTTC. The encoded protein is CASTPGGANYGYTF.

CDR3 sequence reads: CASSVVGERATDTGELFF. The DNA of the CDR3 is TGTGCCAGCAGCGTAGTAGGAGAGCGGGCCACAGACACCGGGGAGCTGTTTTTT. The chain recombines TRBV9 with TRBJ2-2; TRBD2 might be the D (6 bases). CDR3 size: 18 residues. The germline V and J ends were trimmed by 0 bases and 3 bases, with 18 bases remaining between them. Germline values: CDR1 SGDLS, CDR2 YYNGEE. Full variable domain (remainder filled in from reference TRBV9 and TRBJ2-2): DSGVTQTPKHLITATGQRVTLRCSPRSGDLSVYWYQQSLDQGLQFLIQYYNGEERAKGNILERFSAQQFPDLHSELNLSSLELGDSALYFCASSVVGERATDTGELFFGEGSRLTVL.

This chain connects TRBV19 to TRBJ1-4; 8 nucleotides agree with TRBD1. V lost 5 bases and J lost 4; bases outside the gene matches: 3. CDR1 and CDR2 from the germline V gene are LNHDA and SQIVND (reference sequence). The CDR3 runs 14 residues. In DNA, the CDR3 is TGTGCCAGTAGTGGAGGACAGGGTAATGAAAAACTGTTTTTT. Translating gives CASSGGQGNEKLFF.

This clone appeared a few times. DNA for the CDR3: TGTGCCAGCGGGGGGGGGTCTGTAAGCAATCAGCCCCAGCATTTT. This gives the protein CASGGGSVSNQPQHF. The rearrangement uses TRBV6-5 and TRBJ1-5; D might be TRBD1 (5 bases). Trimming pared 8 bases from V and 1 base from J, leaving 15 bases between. The germline gives CDR1 MNHEY, CDR2 SVGAGI. The CDR3 covers 15 residues.

V usage is TRBV5-1 and J usage is TRBJ2-4, with 8 bases aligning to TRBD2. The length of the CDR3 is 17 residues. V lost 0 bases and J lost 0; bases outside the gene matches: 5. Germline-derived CDR1 and CDR2 are SGHRS and YFSETQ. DNA for the CDR3: TGCGCCAGCAGCTTGGAATCTAGCGGGCTAGCCAAAAACATTCAGTACTTC. Amino acid sequence: CASSLESSGLAKNIQYF.

The rearrangement links TRBV3-1 (or the pseudogene TRBV3-2) to TRBJ2-7; 7 nucleotides match TRBD1. Germline CDR1 reads LGHDT; CDR2 reads YNNKEL (reference sequence). Losses at the gene ends were 3 bases for V and 3 bases for J; bases not matched to a gene: 8. The CDR3 runs to 15 residues. CDR3 nucleotide sequence: TGTGCCAGCAGCCATCCCTCACAGGGGAACTACGAGCAGTACTTC. It encodes CASSHPSQGNYEQYF.

The chain combines TRBV6-2 or TRBV6-3 with TRBJ2-2; possible D gene TRBD2, 6 bases. CDR3 length: 15 amino acids. CDR1 and CDR2 (germline): MNHEY, SVGEGT. V dropped 2 bases and J dropped 0 bases, with 7 bases sitting between them. The DNA for the CDR3 is TGTGCCAGCAGTTACACGGGAGCGAACACCGGGGAGCTGTTTTTT. Protein product: CASSYTGANTGELFF.

To note about this clone: Germline is not matched at one junction end, which may reflect a read error. The chain combines TRBV7-9 with TRBJ2-2, with TRBD1 matching 8 bases. The CDR3 is 18 residues long. Germline loops: CDR1 SEHNR, CDR2 FQNEAQ (reference sequence). The CDR3 loop reads CASRLASFRDRRTGELFF. The CDR3 DNA sequence: TGTGCCAGCAGATTAGCCTCTTTCCGGGACAGGAGGACCGGGGAGCTGTTTTTT.

The chain uses TRBV7-9 and TRBJ1-2; the match to TRBD1 covers 8 bases. CDR3 length: 15 residues. CDR1 is SEHNR, CDR2 FQNEAQ, per germline (reference sequence). The ends lost 3 bases at V and 3 bases at J; junction bases unmatched: 6. CDR3 DNA: TGTGCCAGCAGCTTGTCGACAGGGGCAGACTATGGCTACACCTTC. It is translated as CASSLSTGADYGYTF.